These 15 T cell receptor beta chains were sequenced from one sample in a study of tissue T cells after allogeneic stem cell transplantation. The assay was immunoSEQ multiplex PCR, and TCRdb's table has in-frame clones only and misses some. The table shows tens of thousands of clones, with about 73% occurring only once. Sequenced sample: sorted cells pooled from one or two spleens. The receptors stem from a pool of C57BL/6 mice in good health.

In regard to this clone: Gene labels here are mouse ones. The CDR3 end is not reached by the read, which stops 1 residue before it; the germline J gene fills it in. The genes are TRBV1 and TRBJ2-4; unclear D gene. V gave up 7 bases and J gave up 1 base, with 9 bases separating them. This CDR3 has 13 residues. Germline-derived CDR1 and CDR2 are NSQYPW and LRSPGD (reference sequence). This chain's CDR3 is CTCTPPGQNTLYF. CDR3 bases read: TGCACCTGCACTCCTCCGGGTCAAAACACCTTGTAC.

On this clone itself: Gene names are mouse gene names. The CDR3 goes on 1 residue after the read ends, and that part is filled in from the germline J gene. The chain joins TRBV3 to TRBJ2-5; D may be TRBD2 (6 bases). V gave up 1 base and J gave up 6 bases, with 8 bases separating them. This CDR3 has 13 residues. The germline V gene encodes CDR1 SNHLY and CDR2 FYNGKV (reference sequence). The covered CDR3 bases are TGTGCCAGCAGCTTAGTTTGGGGGGACACCCAGTAC. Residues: CASSLVWGDTQY. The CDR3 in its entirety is CASSLVWGDTQYF.

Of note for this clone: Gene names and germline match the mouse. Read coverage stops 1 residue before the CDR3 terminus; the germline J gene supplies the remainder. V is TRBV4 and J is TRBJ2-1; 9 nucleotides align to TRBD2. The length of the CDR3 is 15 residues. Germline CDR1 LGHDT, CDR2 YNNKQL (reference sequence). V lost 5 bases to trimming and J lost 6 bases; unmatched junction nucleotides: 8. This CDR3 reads CASSLDWGPFAEQFF. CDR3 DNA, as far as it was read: TGTGCCAGCAGCCTCGACTGGGGGCCCTTTGCTGAGCAGTTC.

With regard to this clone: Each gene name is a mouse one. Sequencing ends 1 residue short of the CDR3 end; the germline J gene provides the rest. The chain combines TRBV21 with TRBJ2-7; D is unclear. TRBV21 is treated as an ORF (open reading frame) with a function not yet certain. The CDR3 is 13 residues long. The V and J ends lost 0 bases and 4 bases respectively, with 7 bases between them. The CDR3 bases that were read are TGTGCTAGCAGTCAATCCCCGGGATATGAACAGTAC. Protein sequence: CASSQSPGYEQY. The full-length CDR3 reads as CASSQSPGYEQYF.

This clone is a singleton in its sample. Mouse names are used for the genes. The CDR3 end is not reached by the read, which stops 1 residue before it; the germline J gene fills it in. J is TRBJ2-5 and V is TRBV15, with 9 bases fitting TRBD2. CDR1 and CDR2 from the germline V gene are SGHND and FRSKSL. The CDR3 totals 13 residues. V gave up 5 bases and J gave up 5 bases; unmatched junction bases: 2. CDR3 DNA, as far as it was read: TGTGCCAGCAGTCTGGGGGGGGGAGACACCCAGTAC. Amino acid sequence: CASSLGGGDTQY. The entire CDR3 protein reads CASSLGGGDTQYF. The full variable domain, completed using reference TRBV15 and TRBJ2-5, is DAGVTQTPRHEVAEKGQTIILKCEPVSGHNDLFWYRQTKIQGLELLSYFRSKSLMEDGGAFKDRFKAEMLNSSFSTLKIQPTEPKDSAVYLCASSLGGGDTQYFGPGTRLLVL.

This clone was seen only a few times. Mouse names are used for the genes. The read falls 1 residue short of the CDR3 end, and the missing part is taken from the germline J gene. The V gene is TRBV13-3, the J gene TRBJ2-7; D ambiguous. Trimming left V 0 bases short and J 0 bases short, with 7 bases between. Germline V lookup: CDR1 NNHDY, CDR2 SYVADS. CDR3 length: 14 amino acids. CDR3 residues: CASSDAQSSYEQYF. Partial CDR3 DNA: TGTGCCAGCAGTGATGCACAAAGCTCCTATGAACAGTAC.

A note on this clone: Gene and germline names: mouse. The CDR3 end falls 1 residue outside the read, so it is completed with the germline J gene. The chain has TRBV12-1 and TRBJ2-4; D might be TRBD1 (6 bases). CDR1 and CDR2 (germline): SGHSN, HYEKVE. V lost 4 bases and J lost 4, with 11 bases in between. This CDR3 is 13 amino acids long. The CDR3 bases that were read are TGTGCCAGCTCCCTAGGACAGAAAAACACCTTGTAC. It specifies CASSLGQKNTLY. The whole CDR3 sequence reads CASSLGQKNTLYF.

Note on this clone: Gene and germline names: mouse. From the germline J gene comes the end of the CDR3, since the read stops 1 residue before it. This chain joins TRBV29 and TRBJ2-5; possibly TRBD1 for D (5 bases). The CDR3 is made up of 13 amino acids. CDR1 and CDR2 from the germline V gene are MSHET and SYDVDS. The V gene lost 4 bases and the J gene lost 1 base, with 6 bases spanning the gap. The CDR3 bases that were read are TGTGCTAGCAGTTCGACAGACCAAGACACCCAGTAC. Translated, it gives CASSSTDQDTQY. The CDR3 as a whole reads CASSSTDQDTQYF.

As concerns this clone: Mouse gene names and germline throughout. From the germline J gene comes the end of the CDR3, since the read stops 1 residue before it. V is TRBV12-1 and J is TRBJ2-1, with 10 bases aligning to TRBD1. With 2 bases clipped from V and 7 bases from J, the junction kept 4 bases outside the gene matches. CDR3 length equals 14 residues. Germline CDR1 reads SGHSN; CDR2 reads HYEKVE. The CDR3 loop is CASSPGTGAAEQFF. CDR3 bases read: TGTGCCAGCTCTCCCGGGACAGGGGCCGCTGAGCAGTTC. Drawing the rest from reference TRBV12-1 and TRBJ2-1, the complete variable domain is DSGVVQSPRHIIKEKGGRSVLTCIPISGHSNVVWYQQTLGKELKFLIQHYEKVERDKGFLPSRFSVQQFDDYHSEMNMSALELEDSAMYFCASSPGTGAAEQFFGPGTRLTVL.

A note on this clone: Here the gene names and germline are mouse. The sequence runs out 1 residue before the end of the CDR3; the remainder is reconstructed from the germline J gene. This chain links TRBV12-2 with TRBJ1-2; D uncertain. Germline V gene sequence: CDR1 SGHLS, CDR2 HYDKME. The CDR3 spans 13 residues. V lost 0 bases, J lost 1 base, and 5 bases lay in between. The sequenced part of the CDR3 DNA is TGTGCCAGCTCTCTCGAACAAAACTCCGACTACACC. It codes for CASSLEQNSDYT. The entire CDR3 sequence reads CASSLEQNSDYTF.

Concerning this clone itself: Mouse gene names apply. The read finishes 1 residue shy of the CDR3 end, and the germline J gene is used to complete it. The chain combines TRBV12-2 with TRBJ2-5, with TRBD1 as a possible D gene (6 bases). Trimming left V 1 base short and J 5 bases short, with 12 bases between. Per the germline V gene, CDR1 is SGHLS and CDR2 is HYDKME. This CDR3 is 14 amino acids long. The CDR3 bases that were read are TGTGCCAGCTCTCTAGAGGGGGTCCGAGACACCCAGTAC. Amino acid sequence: CASSLEGVRDTQY. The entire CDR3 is CASSLEGVRDTQYF.

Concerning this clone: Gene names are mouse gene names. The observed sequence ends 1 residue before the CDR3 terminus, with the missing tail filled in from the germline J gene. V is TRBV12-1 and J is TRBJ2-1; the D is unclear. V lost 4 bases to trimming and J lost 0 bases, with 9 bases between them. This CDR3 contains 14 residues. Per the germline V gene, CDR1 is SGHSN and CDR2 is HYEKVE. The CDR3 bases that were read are TGTGCCAGCTCACCCCGGGGTAACTATGCTGAGCAGTTC. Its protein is CASSPRGNYAEQF. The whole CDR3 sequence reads CASSPRGNYAEQFF. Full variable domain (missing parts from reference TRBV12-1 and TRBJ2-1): DSGVVQSPRHIIKEKGGRSVLTCIPISGHSNVVWYQQTLGKELKFLIQHYEKVERDKGFLPSRFSVQQFDDYHSEMNMSALELEDSAMYFCASSPRGNYAEQFFGPGTRLTVL.

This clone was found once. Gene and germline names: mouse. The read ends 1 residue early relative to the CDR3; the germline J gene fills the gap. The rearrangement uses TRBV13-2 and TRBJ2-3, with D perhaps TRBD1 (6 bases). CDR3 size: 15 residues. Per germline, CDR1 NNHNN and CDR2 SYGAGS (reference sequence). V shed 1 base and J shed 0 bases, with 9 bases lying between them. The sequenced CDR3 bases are TGTGCCAGCGGTGATTGGAGGGGGAGTGCAGAAACGCTGTAT. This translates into CASGDWRGSAETLY. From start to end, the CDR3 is CASGDWRGSAETLYF.

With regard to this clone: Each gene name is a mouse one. CDR3 amino acids: CASSQEGSDGNTLYF. CDR3 DNA, as far as it was read: TGTGCCAGCAGCCAAGAAGGGTCGGATGGAAATACGCTCTAT. The J gene is TRBJ1-3, the V gene TRBV5; D gene uncertain. The read terminates 1 residue before the CDR3 end, so the remaining end is supplied by the germline J gene. The CDR3 covers 15 residues. Per germline, CDR1 LGHNA and CDR2 YNLKQL (reference sequence). Between the trimmed V and J ends, which lost 0 bases and 3 bases, there was a span of 9 bases.

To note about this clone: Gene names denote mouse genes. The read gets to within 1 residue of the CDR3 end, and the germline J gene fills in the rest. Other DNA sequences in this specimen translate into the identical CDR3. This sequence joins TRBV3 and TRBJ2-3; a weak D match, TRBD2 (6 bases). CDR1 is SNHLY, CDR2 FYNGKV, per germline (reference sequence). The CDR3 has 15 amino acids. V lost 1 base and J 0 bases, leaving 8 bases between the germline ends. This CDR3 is CASSLGLGSAETLYF. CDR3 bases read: TGTGCCAGCAGCTTAGGGCTGGGGAGTGCAGAAACGCTGTAT.